The 11 T cell receptor beta chains reported below all come from one sample, sequenced in a study of blood T cell repertoires in COVID-19. Repertoires were generated with immunoSEQ multiplex PCR, while TCRdb's copy carries only in-frame clones and drops some. The table records about 64,000 clones, around nine tenths of them present only once. The specimen was peripheral blood. The source of these receptors is a woman older than 75 with active COVID-19.

This clone was seen only a few times. The chain has TRBV10-2 and TRBJ1-5, with D perhaps TRBD1 (6 bases). Trimming left V 0 bases short and J 6 bases short, with 12 bases between. The germline gives CDR1 WSHSY, CDR2 SAAADI. The CDR3 has 15 residues. This CDR3 is CASSESGDTGQPQHF. CDR3 sequence (DNA): TGCGCCAGCAGTGAGTCAGGGGACACCGGTCAGCCCCAGCATTTT.

V usage is TRBV13 and J usage is TRBJ2-3; D may be TRBD2 (7 bases). V was shortened by 7 bases and J by 9 bases, with 23 bases between the two germline ends. Germline loops: CDR1 PRHDT, CDR2 FYEKMQ (reference sequence). CDR3 length: 15 amino acids. The CDR3 nucleotides read TGTGCCAGCACCCCTGTGGGGGGGGGCCGTGGAACGCAGTATTTT. Translating it yields CASTPVGGGRGTQYF.

This rearrangement joins TRBV5-1 to TRBJ1-1; TRBD1 matches 9 bases. Germline values: CDR1 SGHRS, CDR2 YFSETQ. The V segment lost 2 bases and the J segment 3 bases; nucleotides outside the gene matches: 8. This CDR3 has 16 residues. The CDR3 protein is CASSFGGTGMHTEAFF. The DNA of the CDR3 is TGCGCCAGCAGCTTTGGGGGGACAGGGATGCACACTGAAGCTTTCTTT.

The gene calls are TRBV5-1 and TRBJ2-1, with TRBD2 identical over 14 bases. There are 14 residues in the CDR3. Germline loops: CDR1 SGHRS, CDR2 YFSETQ. V dropped 7 bases and J dropped 8; count of bases not matched to a gene: 5. CDR3 in DNA: TGCGCCAGCGGGTTGGGACTAGCGGGAGATGAGCAGTTCTTC. Translating it yields CASGLGLAGDEQFF.

The chain couples TRBV4-1 to TRBJ2-2; TRBD1 might be the D (6 bases). V shed 0 bases and J shed 3 bases, with 17 bases lying between them. This CDR3 spans 18 amino acids. CDR1 is MGHRA, CDR2 YSYEKL, per germline. Here the CDR3 DNA reads TGCGCCAGCAGCCAAGATCCCCGCGTGGACAGCTACACCGGGGAGCTGTTTTTT. Translated: CASSQDPRVDSYTGELFF.

The J gene is TRBJ2-1, the V gene TRBV6-5; D call uncertain. Germline lookup yields CDR1 MNHEY and CDR2 SVGAGI. The CDR3 spans 14 residues. The V end lost 4 bases, the J end lost 9 bases, and 16 bases lay between the germline ends. CDR3 sequence (DNA): TGTGCCAGCAGTTGGAGTGGTGGAGAGGTTGAGCAGTTCTTC. Its translation: CASSWSGGEVEQFF.

This clone has more than one count but fewer than ten. This chain connects TRBV7-2 to TRBJ1-5, with a possible D match to TRBD1 (6 bases). CDR1 and CDR2 from the germline V gene are SGHTA and FQGNSA. V shed 5 bases and J shed 0 bases, with 23 bases lying between them. This CDR3 region has 19 residues. As DNA, the CDR3 is TGTGCCAGCAGCCCCTTAATAACAGGGCAAACCTTTAGCAATCAGCCCCAGCATTTT. This encodes CASSPLITGQTFSNQPQHF.

About this clone: An end of the junction differs from the germline gene, which may be a read error. The J gene is TRBJ2-3, the V gene TRBV2, with D unresolved. This CDR3 contains 14 residues. The germline CDR1 and CDR2 sequences are SNHLY and FYNNEI. CDR3 sequence (DNA): TGTGCCCGCAGCCCTGACTCTAGCACAGATACGCAGTATTTT. Protein: CARSPDSSTDTQYF.

The V and J genes are TRBV2 and TRBJ2-2; 13 bases are a match to TRBD2. Germline-derived CDR1 and CDR2 are SNHLY and FYNNEI. This CDR3 has 18 amino acids. Trimming took 6 bases from V and 0 from J; bases not matched to a gene: 7. CDR3 in amino acids: CASSPAGTSGANTGELFF. CDR3 nucleotide sequence: TGTGCCAGCAGCCCAGCCGGGACTAGCGGGGCGAACACCGGGGAGCTGTTTTTT.

The rearrangement uses TRBV19 and TRBJ1-2, with 10 nucleotides matching TRBD1. CDR3 length: 17 amino acids. The V segment lost 4 bases and the J segment 0 bases; nucleotides outside the gene matches: 8. The V gene's germline CDR1 is LNHDA and CDR2 SQIVND (reference sequence). This CDR3 is CASSTLGQGRTNYGYTF. CDR3 DNA sequence: TGTGCCAGTAGTACTTTGGGACAGGGGAGAACTAACTATGGCTACACCTTC.

This rearrangement joins TRBV5-8 to TRBJ2-1, with D unresolved. The CDR3 contains 14 residues. The V end lost 4 bases, the J end lost 4 bases, and 12 bases lay between the germline ends. Germline assignment: CDR1 SGHTS and CDR2 YDEGEE. CDR3 bases: TGTGCCAGCAGCGTTGGTAACAGATACAATGAGCAGTTCTTC. Protein product: CASSVGNRYNEQFF.